This passage covers 32 T cell receptor beta chains from one sample sequenced in a study of technical replicates of blood from a handful of donors. Clones were read by immunoSEQ multiplex PCR, and TCRdb kept only the in-frame ones, dropping some. This table has more than 65,000 clones, 97% appearing once. Sequencing used T cells isolated from PBMCs. The receptor set was obtained from a human donor in good health.

The chain couples TRBV27 to TRBJ1-5, with TRBD1 as a possible D gene (6 bases). V lost 5 bases and J lost 9, with 23 bases in between. The CDR3 is 16 amino acids. CDR1 MNHEY and CDR2 SMNVEV come from the germline V gene (reference sequence). CDR3 DNA sequence: TGTGCCAGCAGTCCTCAATTTAGGACAGACTCGAGGCCCCAGCATTTT. Residues: CASSPQFRTDSRPQHF.

The chain employs TRBV4-1 and TRBJ2-5; 9 positions agree with TRBD1. CDR1 is MGHRA and CDR2 is YSYEKL in the germline V gene. This CDR3 contains 15 residues. The J segment lost 0 bases and the V segment lost 1 base, leaving 0 bases of the junction unmatched. In DNA form, the CDR3 reads TGCGCCAGCAGCCAAGGGACAGGGGACCAAGAGACCCAGTACTTC. The encoded protein is CASSQGTGDQETQYF.

V gene TRBV5-1 combines with J gene TRBJ2-7; unclear D gene. CDR3 length: 12 amino acids. The germline gives CDR1 SGHRS, CDR2 YFSETQ. Trimming pared 4 bases from V and 0 bases from J, leaving 5 bases between. CDR3 bases: TGCGCCAGCAGCCCGAGCTCCTACGAGCAGTACTTC. This codes for CASSPSSYEQYF.

This clone was picked up one time. This chain connects TRBV10-2 to TRBJ1-1, with D unclear. Germline loops: CDR1 WSHSY, CDR2 SAAADI. Trimming removed 3 bases from V and 1 base from J, with 9 bases in between. The CDR3 sequence is 14 residues long. In DNA, the CDR3 is TGCGCCAGCAGTGAATCCGACACGAACACTGAAGCTTTCTTT. This translates into CASSESDTNTEAFF.

The chain carries TRBV27 and TRBJ2-3; no reliable D call. V was clipped by 4 bases and J by 1 base, with 6 bases between them. Germline CDR1 is MNHEY and CDR2 is SMNVEV (reference sequence). The CDR3 is 13 amino acids. The CDR3 sequence: CASSWRRTDTQYF. The CDR3 bases are TGTGCCAGCAGTTGGCGGCGCACAGATACGCAGTATTTT.

This clone was found a few times. This rearrangement joins TRBV27 to TRBJ2-1, with 7 bases matching TRBD2. CDR1 and CDR2 from the germline V gene are MNHEY and SMNVEV (reference sequence). V trimming: 8 bases; J trimming: 7 bases; junction bases outside the gene matches: 5. The length of the CDR3 is 12 residues. The CDR3 region has the DNA TGTGCCAGCGGGAGGGGCTTTAATGAGCAGTTCTTC. Translated: CASGRGFNEQFF.

This sequence joins TRBV29-1 and TRBJ2-7, with D possibly TRBD1 on 6 matching bases. Germline lookup yields CDR1 SQVTM and CDR2 ANQGSEA. Trimming left V 1 base short and J 6 bases short, with 10 bases between. The CDR3 is made up of 12 amino acids. CDR3 sequence: CSVEGEGGEQYF. The CDR3 coding sequence is TGCAGCGTTGAAGGGGAAGGGGGCGAGCAGTACTTC.

This chain connects TRBV27 to TRBJ1-2; D is ambiguous. V was cut by 7 bases and J by 8 bases, with 29 bases left in between. The germline V gene encodes CDR1 MNHEY and CDR2 SMNVEV (reference sequence). The CDR3 is 17 residues long. The CDR3 loop reads CASNPFPFNDEFGGYTF. The CDR3 coding sequence is TGTGCCAGCAATCCATTCCCCTTCAATGACGAATTCGGGGGCTACACCTTC.

The chain combines TRBV10-3 with TRBJ2-3, with 11 bases lining up with TRBD2. The CDR3 runs 15 residues. Germline-derived CDR1 and CDR2 are ENHRY and SYGVKD. J gave up 6 bases and V 7 bases, and 9 bases lay outside the gene matches. The CDR3 coding sequence is TGTGCCATCAAACGGTCGGCTAGCGGGGGGGATACGCAGTATTTT. Translating gives CAIKRSASGGDTQYF.

J is TRBJ1-3 and V is TRBV5-1, with D possibly TRBD1 on 5 matching bases. V was trimmed by 4 bases and J by 0 bases, leaving 14 bases between them. Per germline, CDR1 SGHRS and CDR2 YFSETQ. This CDR3 contains 16 residues. CDR3 in amino acids: CASSPGPGLSGNTIYF. In nucleotides, the CDR3 is TGCGCCAGCAGCCCAGGCCCAGGGCTCTCTGGAAACACCATATATTTT.

This clone appeared a few times. CDR3 sequence (DNA): TGCGCCAGCAGCCAGGGGGCTAGCAATCAGCCCCAGCATTTT. Amino acid sequence: CASSQGASNQPQHF. V usage is TRBV10-1 and J usage is TRBJ1-5; 8 nucleotides agree with TRBD1. The CDR3 totals 14 residues. The V gene's germline CDR1 is WNHNN and CDR2 SYGVQD (reference sequence). Trimming at V came to 6 bases and at J to 0 bases, leaving 1 base not matched to a gene.

The chain carries TRBV7-2 and TRBJ2-7; weak D call: TRBD1 (5 bases). Trimming shortened V by 2 bases and J by 0 bases, and 8 bases separated the two germline ends. This CDR3 region has 14 residues. The germline CDR1 and CDR2 sequences are SGHTA and FQGNSA. The CDR3 spells CASSLQGYSYEQYF. The CDR3 coding sequence is TGTGCCAGCAGCTTACAGGGTTACTCCTACGAGCAGTACTTC.

The chain employs TRBV7-9 and TRBJ2-3; D is perhaps TRBD1 (6 bases). Trimming stripped 1 base from V and 11 bases from J, with 10 bases between. Germline V gene sequence: CDR1 SEHNR, CDR2 FQNEAQ (reference sequence). The CDR3 is made up of 12 amino acids. DNA of the CDR3: TGTGCCAGCAGCTTAGGGGGGCCGATGCAGTATTTT. Encoded protein: CASSLGGPMQYF.

This chain uses TRBV11-2 with TRBJ2-3; no clear D. This CDR3 is 18 amino acids long. CDR1 SGHAT and CDR2 FQNNGV come from the germline V gene. The ends were cut back, 0 bases at V and 0 bases at J, with 16 bases in the middle. The CDR3 sequence: CASSLDVWQSSSTDTQYF. CDR3 sequence (DNA): TGTGCCAGCAGCTTAGATGTTTGGCAGTCTTCTAGCACAGATACGCAGTATTTT.

The gene calls are TRBV2 and TRBJ2-3; TRBD2 matches at 8 bases. The V and J ends lost 2 bases and 3 bases, in that order; junction bases with no gene match: 4. Germline V gene lookup returns CDR1 SNHLY and CDR2 FYNNEI. The CDR3 runs 15 residues. The CDR3 DNA sequence: TGTGCCAGCAGTGAACTAGCGGGTAGTACAGATACGCAGTATTTT. It encodes CASSELAGSTDTQYF.

The rearrangement links TRBV25-1 to TRBJ2-3; 8 nucleotides match TRBD2. The CDR3 totals 16 residues. V shed 6 bases and J 2 bases; nucleotides not matched to a gene: 10. Per the germline V gene, CDR1 is MGHDK and CDR2 is SYGVNS. CDR3 sequence (DNA): TGTGCCAGCAGCGACATAGCGGGGACAAACACAGATACGCAGTATTTT. Amino acids: CASSDIAGTNTDTQYF.

The V call is TRBV29-1, the J call TRBJ2-1; tentatively, D is TRBD2 (6 bases). The CDR3 runs to 10 residues. V was cut by 6 bases and J by 9 bases, with 9 bases left in between. Germline CDR1 reads SQVTM; CDR2 reads ANQGSEA. The CDR3 sequence is CSVVGGEQFF. CDR3 DNA sequence: TGCAGCGTGGTGGGAGGTGAGCAGTTCTTC.

The chain couples TRBV14 to TRBJ2-1; 12 positions agree with TRBD2. The CDR3 has 23 residues. Trimming at V came to 3 bases and at J to 0 bases, leaving 21 bases not matched to a gene. The germline CDR1 and CDR2 sequences are SGHDN and FVKESK. This CDR3 is CASSQKRLAGVNREPSSYNEQFF. DNA of the CDR3: TGTGCCAGCAGCCAGAAGCGACTAGCGGGGGTAAATCGAGAGCCGAGCTCCTACAATGAGCAGTTCTTC.

This clone has a single count. The chain employs TRBV7-9 and TRBJ1-2; D gene unclear. Germline CDR1 is SEHNR and CDR2 is FQNEAQ (reference sequence). The V and J ends lost 1 base and 3 bases respectively, with 12 bases between them. The CDR3 runs 15 residues. CDR3 DNA: TGTGCCAGCAGCTTAGGAGGGTCGAAGGACTATGGCTACACCTTC. Translated, it gives CASSLGGSKDYGYTF.

The J gene is TRBJ1-1, the V gene TRBV5-4; 8 bases are shared with TRBD1. The CDR3 is 15 residues long. Per germline, CDR1 SGHNT and CDR2 YYREEE (reference sequence). J was trimmed by 5 bases and V by 3 bases; bases with no gene match: 9. The CDR3 nucleotides are TGTGCCAGCAGCTCCTGGAGGACAGGGAAAACTGAAGCTTTCTTT. It encodes CASSSWRTGKTEAFF. Full variable domain (missing parts from reference TRBV5-4 and TRBJ1-1): ETGVTQSPTHLIKTRGQQVTLRCSSQSGHNTVSWYQQALGQGPQFIFQYYREEENGRGNFPPRFSGLQFPNYSSELNVNALELDDSALYLCASSSWRTGKTEAFFGQGTRLTVV.

This clone was detected once. The chain couples TRBV9 to TRBJ1-1, with a tentative D call TRBD1 (5 bases). Germline values: CDR1 SGDLS, CDR2 YYNGEE. Trimming shortened V by 0 bases and J by 3 bases, and 12 bases separated the two germline ends. The CDR3 length is 15 residues. The CDR3 DNA reads TGTGCCAGCAGCGTAGGATGGGGCGCACACACTGAAGCTTTCTTT. Protein: CASSVGWGAHTEAFF.

The rearrangement joins TRBV10-3 to TRBJ2-7; a possible D gene is TRBD1 (5 bases). Per the germline V gene, CDR1 is ENHRY and CDR2 is SYGVKD. The CDR3 runs 14 residues. V was shortened by 4 bases and J by 3 bases, with 13 bases between the two germline ends. The CDR3 protein is CAISVQDPGYEQYF. CDR3 bases: TGTGCCATCAGTGTACAGGACCCAGGCTACGAGCAGTACTTC.

This chain links TRBV27 with TRBJ1-4; D ambiguous. V gave up 1 base and J gave up 0 bases, with 12 bases separating them. The CDR3 is 17 amino acids. CDR1 and CDR2 (germline): MNHEY, SMNVEV (reference sequence). CDR3 region: CASSLFSSLATNEKLFF. For the CDR3, the DNA is TGTGCCAGCAGTTTATTTTCAAGCTTAGCAACTAATGAAAAACTGTTTTTT. Combining the CDR3 with reference TRBV27 and TRBJ1-4 gives the whole variable domain EAQVTQNPRYLITVTGKKLTVTCSQNMNHEYMSWYRQDPGLGLRQIYYSMNVEVTDKGDVPEGYKVSRKEKRNFPLILESPSPNQTSLYFCASSLFSSLATNEKLFFGSGTQLSVL.

The chain joins TRBV4-1 to TRBJ2-2; TRBD1 is a possible D gene (5 bases). Trimming removed 3 bases from V and 1 base from J, with 18 bases in between. There are 18 residues in the CDR3. The germline gives CDR1 MGHRA, CDR2 YSYEKL. The CDR3 loop is CASSQWGLGNENTGELFF. The CDR3 DNA is TGCGCCAGCAGCCAGTGGGGCTTAGGGAACGAGAACACCGGGGAGCTGTTTTTT.

The chain's CDR3 is CASSLWTGRNTGELFF. The CDR3 coding sequence is TGTGCCAGCAGCCTATGGACAGGGAGGAACACCGGGGAGCTGTTTTTT. The chain employs TRBV7-9 and TRBJ2-2, with 8 bases matching TRBD1. V dropped 5 bases and J dropped 1; count of bases not matched to a gene: 6. The CDR3 has 16 residues. Germline CDR1 reads SEHNR; CDR2 reads FQNEAQ (reference sequence).

The CDR3 DNA sequence: TGTGCCAGCAGCCAAGACATCTCTGGAAACACCATATATTTT. Protein: CASSQDISGNTIYF. The chain uses TRBV4-2 and TRBJ1-3; D unresolved. Trimming took off 0 bases at V and 0 bases at J, with 3 bases between the two ends. The CDR3 is 14 amino acids. The V gene's germline CDR1 is LGHNA and CDR2 YNFKEQ.

This clone was recorded once. V is TRBV6-4 and J is TRBJ1-4; the D is unclear. Germline CDR1 MRHNA, CDR2 SNTAGT. V was shortened by 4 bases and J by 0 bases, with 9 bases between the two germline ends. The CDR3 sequence is 15 residues long. CDR3 in amino acids: CASSAGLATNEKLFF. CDR3 coding DNA: TGTGCCAGCAGTGCAGGACTCGCAACTAATGAAAAACTGTTTTTT.

The chain recombines TRBV1 with TRBJ2-3; the table's D gene call, TRBD2, was not cross checked with the DNA. TRBV1 is an annotated pseudogene. The CDR3 spans 17 residues. The CDR3 DNA sequence: TGCACCAGCAGCCAAGGGCTAGCGGGCCAAAGCACAGATACGCAGTATTTT. It specifies CTSSQGLAGQSTDTQYF.

V usage is TRBV6-5 and J usage is TRBJ1-5; 8 nucleotides match TRBD1. V lost 5 bases and J lost 7; bases outside the gene matches: 10. Germline V gene lookup returns CDR1 MNHEY and CDR2 SVGAGI. CDR3 length equals 15 residues. CDR3 sequence (DNA): TGTGCCAGCAGTACCTACAGGGGGGGACTGCAGCCCCAGCATTTT. The encoded protein is CASSTYRGGLQPQHF.

The CDR3 coding sequence is TGTGCCAGCAGCCCTTCTATCCGGACAGGTAAATCCTACGAGCAGTACTTC. Encoded protein: CASSPSIRTGKSYEQYF. The rearrangement joins TRBV5-5 to TRBJ2-7, with 7 bases matching TRBD1. The CDR3 consists of 17 residues. The J segment lost 1 base and the V segment lost 4 bases, leaving 14 bases of the junction unmatched. Germline V gives CDR1 SGHKS, CDR2 YYEKEE (reference sequence).

The chain carries TRBV28 and TRBJ1-5; D ambiguous. The CDR3 spans 15 residues. V was cut by 4 bases and J by 7 bases, with 17 bases left in between. Germline V gives CDR1 MDHEN, CDR2 SYDVKM. In nucleotides, the CDR3 is TGTGCCAGCAGTTCCGGGAGTCCCGGACGGCAGCCCCAGCATTTT. Amino acid sequence: CASSSGSPGRQPQHF.

The chain couples TRBV7-3 to TRBJ1-5; 8 nucleotides agree with TRBD1. V was clipped by 4 bases and J by 8 bases; unmatched bases: 4. Germline CDR1 SGHTA, CDR2 FQGTGA. CDR3 length: 13 residues. DNA of the CDR3: TGTGCCAGCAGCTCCGGGACAGGTGAGCCCCAGCATTTT. Amino acids: CASSSGTGEPQHF.